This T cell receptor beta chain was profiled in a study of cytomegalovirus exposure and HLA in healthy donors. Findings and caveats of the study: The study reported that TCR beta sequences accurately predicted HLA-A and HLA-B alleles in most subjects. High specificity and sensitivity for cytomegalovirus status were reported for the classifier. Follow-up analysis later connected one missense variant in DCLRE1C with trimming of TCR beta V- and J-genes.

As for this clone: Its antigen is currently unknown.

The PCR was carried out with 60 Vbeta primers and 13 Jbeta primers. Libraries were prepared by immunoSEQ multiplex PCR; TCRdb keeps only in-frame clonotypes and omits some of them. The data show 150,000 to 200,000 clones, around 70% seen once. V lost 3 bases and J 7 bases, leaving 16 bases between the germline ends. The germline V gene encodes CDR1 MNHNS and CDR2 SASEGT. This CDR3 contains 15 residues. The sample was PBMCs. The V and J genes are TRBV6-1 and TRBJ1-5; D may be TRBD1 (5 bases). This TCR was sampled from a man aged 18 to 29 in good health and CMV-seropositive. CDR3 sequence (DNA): TGTGCCAGCAGTGACACGTGGGGGGTAGAGCAGCCCCAGCATTTT. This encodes CASSDTWGVEQPQHF.